The 24 T cell receptor beta chains below come from one sample, sequenced in a study of blood T cell repertoires in COVID-19. Only in-frame clones appear in the TCRdb table, and some are missing; sequencing was by immunoSEQ multiplex PCR. This sample has around 150,000 clones; 84% occur once, and the top ten carry about 7%. Sequencing was performed on peripheral blood. The receptors were gathered from a woman aged 45-59 years in a cohort sampled during active or convalescent COVID-19.

The chain employs TRBV5-1 and TRBJ2-5; 11 bases agree with TRBD2. Germline V CDR1 and CDR2: SGHRS, YFSETQ. J gave up 2 bases and V 0 bases, and 9 bases lay outside the gene matches. This CDR3 is built from 18 residues. CDR3 bases: TGCGCCAGCAGCTTGGCGCCTAGCGGGGGGCTTCTTCAAGAGACCCAGTACTTC. Protein sequence: CASSLAPSGGLLQETQYF.

V and J are TRBV10-1 and TRBJ2-7, with 8 bases that match TRBD1. The CDR3 has 16 residues. V dropped 2 bases and J dropped 5; count of bases not matched to a gene: 11. Germline CDR1 reads WNHNN; CDR2 reads SYGVQD (reference sequence). The CDR3 DNA reads as TGCGCCAGCAGTGAGGTCCCGGGACAGGATCCTCACGAGCAGTACTTC. As protein: CASSEVPGQDPHEQYF.

The J gene is TRBJ2-7, the V gene TRBV5-1; 7 positions match TRBD1. The CDR3 totals 16 residues. J was trimmed by 1 base and V by 4 bases; bases with no gene match: 11. Germline CDR1 SGHRS, CDR2 YFSETQ. CDR3 residues: CASSPYRQGTSYEQYF. The CDR3 region has the DNA TGCGCCAGCAGCCCGTACCGACAGGGCACTTCCTACGAGCAGTACTTC.

This chain links TRBV15 with TRBJ2-6; D uncertain. Germline assignment: CDR1 LNHNV and CDR2 YYDKDF (reference sequence). V lost 3 bases and J lost 0, with 6 bases in between. The CDR3 loop spans 15 amino acids. CDR3 sequence reads: CATSRADSGANVLTF. As DNA, the CDR3 is TGTGCCACCAGCAGGGCGGACTCTGGGGCCAACGTCCTGACTTTC.

The chain has TRBV2 and TRBJ2-7; D possibly corresponds to TRBD1 (6 bases). Germline CDR1 and CDR2: SNHLY and FYNNEI. The germline V and J ends were trimmed by 6 bases and 0 bases, with 12 bases remaining between them. The CDR3 runs to 14 residues. The CDR3 is CASRNRDTSYEQYF. CDR3 nucleotide sequence: TGTGCCAGCAGGAACAGGGACACCTCCTACGAGCAGTACTTC.

J is TRBJ2-1 and V is TRBV6-5; TRBD2 matches 8 bases. The germline V gene has CDR1 MNHEY and CDR2 SVGAGI. J was trimmed by 8 bases and V by 2 bases; bases with no gene match: 8. CDR3 length: 15 residues. CDR3 amino acids: CASSYPGLGGHEQFF. CDR3 sequence (DNA): TGTGCCAGCAGTTACCCGGGACTAGGAGGGCATGAGCAGTTCTTC.

In DNA form, the CDR3 reads TGCGCCAGCAGCCAACAGCGGGGGGTCAGCTCCTACAATGAGCAGTTCTTC. Its translation: CASSQQRGVSSYNEQFF. The chain recombines TRBV4-3 with TRBJ2-1, with 9 bases aligning to TRBD2. Looked up from germline, CDR1 is LGHNA and CDR2 is YSLEER. This CDR3 has 17 amino acids. The V gene end was trimmed by 2 bases and the J gene end by 0 bases; junction bases not matched to a gene: 5.

At least ten counts were recorded for this clone. CDR3 region: CASSYKPFALAGEQETQYF. The DNA for the CDR3 is TGTGCCAGCAGTTACAAACCATTCGCCTTAGCGGGGGAACAAGAGACCCAGTACTTC. This chain connects TRBV2 to TRBJ2-5; 9 bases are shared with TRBD2. Germline loops: CDR1 SNHLY, CDR2 FYNNEI. The CDR3 covers 19 residues. The V gene end was trimmed by 5 bases and the J gene end by 2 bases; junction bases not matched to a gene: 18.

V and J are TRBV10-3 and TRBJ2-7; 8 positions match TRBD1. Germline values: CDR1 ENHRY, CDR2 SYGVKD. V lost 4 bases and J lost 4; bases outside the gene matches: 12. The CDR3 has 16 amino acids. CDR3 sequence reads: CAISGADRGKGYEQYF. The CDR3 nucleotides are TGTGCCATCAGTGGGGCTGACAGGGGAAAAGGGTACGAGCAGTACTTC.

This chain connects TRBV5-1 to TRBJ1-4, with TRBD1 matching over 8 bases. The V and J ends lost 7 bases and 16 bases, in that order; junction bases with no gene match: 3. CDR1 is SGHRS, CDR2 YFSETQ, per germline. The CDR3 is 9 residues long. CDR3 bases: TGCGCCAGCCCCGGGACAGGGTTTTTT. Protein product: CASPGTGFF. The variable domain in full, completed from reference TRBV5-1 and TRBJ1-4, reads KAGVTQTPRYLIKTRGQQVTLSCSPISGHRSVSWYQQTPGQGLQFLFEYFSETQRNKGNFPGRFSGRQFSNSRSEMNVSTLELGDSALYLCASPGTGFFGSGTQLSVL.

This clone was seen ten or more times. The chain uses TRBV19 and TRBJ1-6; the match to TRBD1 covers 9 bases. Germline V gives CDR1 LNHDA, CDR2 SQIVND (reference sequence). The V gene end was trimmed by 5 bases and the J gene end by 10 bases; junction bases not matched to a gene: 6. This CDR3 is 14 amino acids long. CDR3 region: CASSRTGVGSPLHF. The CDR3 DNA sequence: TGTGCCAGTAGTCGGACAGGGGTGGGATCACCCCTCCACTTT.

Concerning this clone itself: The same CDR3 also results from other DNA sequences found in this sample. The rearrangement joins TRBV7-9 to TRBJ2-5; D is ambiguous. There are 14 residues in the CDR3. V gave up 0 bases and J gave up 4 bases, with 9 bases separating them. In germline, CDR1 is SEHNR, CDR2 FQNEAQ (reference sequence). The CDR3 bases are TGTGCCAGCAGCTTAGCGGGCACTTTAGAGACCCAGTACTTC. This translates into CASSLAGTLETQYF.

V usage is TRBV19 and J usage is TRBJ1-5, with no clear D. CDR1 is LNHDA and CDR2 is SQIVND in the germline V gene (reference sequence). This CDR3 is built from 15 residues. Trimming shortened V by 3 bases and J by 1 base, and 10 bases separated the two germline ends. The CDR3 region is CASSMTGLSNQPQHF. The CDR3, as DNA: TGTGCCAGTAGTATGACTGGACTGAGCAATCAGCCCCAGCATTTT.

The chain uses TRBV29-1 and TRBJ2-7; 8 bases are shared with TRBD1. Germline V gene sequence: CDR1 SQVTM, CDR2 ANQGSEA. The ends lost 7 bases at V and 5 bases at J; junction bases unmatched: 10. The CDR3 sequence is 13 residues long. DNA of the CDR3: TGCAGCGGAGGGACGGGGACAGGCAACGAGCAGTACTTC. Amino acids: CSGGTGTGNEQYF.

The gene calls are TRBV7-2 and TRBJ2-7, with 11 bases fitting TRBD2. The CDR3 is 16 amino acids. From germline, CDR1 is SGHTA and CDR2 FQGNSA. The V and J ends lost 0 bases and 2 bases, in that order; junction bases with no gene match: 3. CDR3 loop: CASSLAPSGGTYEQYF. The CDR3 DNA reads as TGTGCCAGCAGCTTAGCACCTAGCGGGGGGACCTACGAGCAGTACTTC.

CDR3 loop: CASSPGRRLSTDTQYF. CDR3 in DNA: TGTGCCAGCAGTCCGGGGAGGCGTCTGAGCACAGATACGCAGTATTTT. The chain is built from TRBV6-2 or TRBV6-3 and TRBJ2-3; perhaps TRBD2 as D (6 bases). CDR3 length: 16 residues. The germline CDR1 and CDR2 sequences are MNHEY and SVGEGT. Trimming stripped 5 bases from V and 0 bases from J, with 15 bases between.

This chain links TRBV27 with TRBJ2-6; no clear D. V shed 2 bases and J shed 0 bases, with 5 bases lying between them. CDR1 MNHEY and CDR2 SMNVEV come from the germline V gene (reference sequence). This CDR3 region has 15 residues. In DNA, the CDR3 is TGTGCCAGCAGTTTAGGGCACTCTGGGGCCAACGTCCTGACTTTC. This gives the protein CASSLGHSGANVLTF.

The CDR3 bases are TGTGCCAGCAGCCAGATGGGGGGCCAAGAGACCCAGTACTTC. Translated, it gives CASSQMGGQETQYF. The chain employs TRBV9 and TRBJ2-5, with TRBD2 as a possible D gene (6 bases). The CDR3 spans 14 residues. Looked up from germline, CDR1 is SGDLS and CDR2 is YYNGEE. V was cut by 4 bases and J by 1 base, with 11 bases left in between.

The rearrangement joins TRBV6-6 to TRBJ2-5; 11 bases line up with TRBD2. Germline CDR1 reads MNHNY; CDR2 reads SVGAGI (reference sequence). Trimming removed 6 bases from V and 4 bases from J; junction bases left unmatched: 4. This CDR3 is built from 14 residues. The CDR3 is CASRVAGGRETQYF. DNA for the CDR3: TGTGCCAGCAGGGTAGCGGGGGGGCGAGAGACCCAGTACTTC.

The CDR3 reads CASSLVGLLTRGGANVLTF. For the CDR3, the DNA is TGTGCCAGCAGCTTAGTGGGCTTACTGACCCGGGGGGGGGCCAACGTCCTGACTTTC. The genes are TRBV11-2 and TRBJ2-6; D perhaps matches TRBD2 (6 bases). CDR1 is SGHAT and CDR2 is FQNNGV in the germline V gene. V shed 1 base and J shed 4 bases, with 20 bases lying between them. This CDR3 is 19 amino acids long.

This chain links TRBV12-5 with TRBJ2-1, with TRBD1 matching 7 bases. Unmatched junction bases numbered 8, after V lost 6 bases and J lost 0 bases. CDR3 length equals 16 residues. The V gene's germline CDR1 is LGHNT and CDR2 FRNRAP. CDR3 sequence (DNA): TGTGCTAGTGGATCCTCAGGGGGATTCTCCTACAATGAGCAGTTCTTC. It translates to CASGSSGGFSYNEQFF.

The chain recombines TRBV30 with TRBJ1-1; 9 bases are a match to TRBD1. CDR3 length equals 13 residues. V gave up 5 bases and J gave up 5 bases; unmatched junction bases: 6. Per germline, CDR1 GTSNPN and CDR2 SVGIG (reference sequence). The CDR3 here is CAWGWDRVTEAFF. The CDR3 DNA is TGTGCCTGGGGCTGGGACAGGGTGACTGAAGCTTTCTTT.

This sequence joins TRBV14 and TRBJ2-7; 12 bases map to TRBD1. V dropped 2 bases and J dropped 5; count of bases not matched to a gene: 4. Per germline, CDR1 SGHDN and CDR2 FVKESK. The CDR3 covers 15 residues. CDR3 loop: CASSQPGQGANEQYF. CDR3 DNA sequence: TGTGCCAGCAGCCAACCGGGACAGGGGGCGAACGAGCAGTACTTC.

The rearrangement joins TRBV6-1 to TRBJ2-7; 10 nucleotides line up with TRBD1. Germline CDR1 and CDR2: MNHNS and SASEGT. The CDR3 extends over 16 amino acids. Trimming removed 6 bases from V and 5 bases from J; junction bases left unmatched: 13. The CDR3: CASRESGTGVVDEQYF. CDR3 DNA: TGTGCCAGCAGGGAATCCGGGACAGGGGTTGTAGACGAGCAGTACTTC.